The clone carrying this TCR beta chain was seen only a few times. The library targeted TCRbeta and was prepared with unique molecular identifiers. A single record per CDR3 protein comes from TCRdb applying MiXCR to the PCR reads. Of 420,000 or so distinct CDR3 sequences listed, roughly 10% were seen once; the top ten hold 5% to 6.5%. This sample was included in a study of T-cell reconstitution after alpha-beta-depleted transplantation in children. Germline CDR1 is LNHDA and CDR2 is SQIVND (reference sequence). The V end lost 5 bases, the J end lost 0 bases, and 13 bases lay between the germline ends. This CDR3 is built from 15 residues.

The sequences come from PBMCs from the stem cell graft donor, collected from the stem cell graft. The sequence was collected from a human donor who donated a stem cell graft to a child with acute myeloid leukemia. The V call is TRBV19, the J call TRBJ1-1, with a possible D match to TRBD1 (5 bases). The CDR3 loop is CASSFSGGMNTEAFF. The CDR3 DNA sequence: TGTGCCAGTAGTTTTTCCGGGGGGATGAACACTGAAGCTTTCTTT.